The clone carrying this T cell receptor beta chain was found a few times. Source study methods: Estimates of nucleated cell counts were drawn from the amplification of reference gene primers. Clones were read by immunoSEQ multiplex PCR, and TCRdb kept only the in-frame ones, dropping some. D and trimming come from the DNA, and the V and J calls and clone size come from that table. The data contain 100,000 to 150,000 clones, roughly four fifths of them singletons. This sample is part of a study of blood T cell repertoires in COVID-19. Study-wide background: Samples representing acute and convalescent COVID-19 were sourced from the United States, Italy and Spain. Nucleic acid was either cDNA or gDNA, and it came from T cells, B-cell-depleted T cells, or PBMCs.

Per the germline V gene, CDR1 is SGHRS and CDR2 is YFSETQ. V dropped 0 bases and J dropped 4 bases, with 7 bases sitting between them. The CDR3 spans 14 residues. The sequenced sample was peripheral blood. The V call is TRBV5-1, the J call TRBJ1-4, with D uncertain. The TCR was taken from a woman in her 50s with acute or convalescent COVID-19. The CDR3 DNA is TGCGCCAGCAGCTTGGACGGAGTTAATGAAAAACTGTTTTTT. Amino acid sequence: CASSLDGVNEKLFF.